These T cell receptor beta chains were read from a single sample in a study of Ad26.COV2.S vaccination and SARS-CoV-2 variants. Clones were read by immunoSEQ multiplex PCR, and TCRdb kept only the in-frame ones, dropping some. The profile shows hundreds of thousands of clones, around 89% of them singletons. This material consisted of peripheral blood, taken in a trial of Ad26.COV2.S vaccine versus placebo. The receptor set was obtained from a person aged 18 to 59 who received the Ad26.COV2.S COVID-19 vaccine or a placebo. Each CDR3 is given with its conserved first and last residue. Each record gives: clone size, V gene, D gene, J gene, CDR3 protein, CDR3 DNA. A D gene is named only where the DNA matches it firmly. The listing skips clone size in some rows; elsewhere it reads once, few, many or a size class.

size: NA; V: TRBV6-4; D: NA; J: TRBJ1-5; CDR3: CASSREFGNQPQHF; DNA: TGTGCCAGCAGCAGGGAATTCGGCAATCAGCCCCAGCATTTT
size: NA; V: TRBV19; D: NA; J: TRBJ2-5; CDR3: CASSIGLRQYQETQYF; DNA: TGTGCCAGTAGTATAGGGCTCAGGCAGTACCAAGAGACCCAGTACTTC
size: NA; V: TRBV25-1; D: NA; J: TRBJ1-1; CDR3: CASRPGWGEAFF; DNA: TGTGCCAGCCGACCAGGATGGGGTGAAGCTTTCTTT
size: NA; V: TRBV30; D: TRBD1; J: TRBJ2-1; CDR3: CAWSGTVLGEQFF; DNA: TGTGCCTGGAGCGGGACAGTGTTAGGTGAGCAGTTCTTC
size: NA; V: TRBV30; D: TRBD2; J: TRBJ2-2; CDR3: CAWSTSGSPHLEHRGAVF; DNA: TGTGCCTGGAGTACGAGCGGGAGCCCACACCTCGAACACCGGGGAGCTGTTTTT
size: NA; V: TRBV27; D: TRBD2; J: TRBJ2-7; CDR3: CASSLFSSGTTFSYEQYF; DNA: TGTGCCAGCAGTTTGTTCTCCAGCGGGACCACTTTCTCCTACGAGCAGTACTTC
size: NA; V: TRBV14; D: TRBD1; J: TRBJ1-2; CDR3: CASSQDRAAEANYGYTF; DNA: TGTGCCAGCAGCCAGGACAGGGCGGCTGAAGCTAACTATGGCTACACCTTC
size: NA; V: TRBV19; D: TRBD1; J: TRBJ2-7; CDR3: CASTKARDSYEQYF; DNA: TGTGCCAGTACCAAAGCCCGGGACAGCTACGAGCAGTACTTC
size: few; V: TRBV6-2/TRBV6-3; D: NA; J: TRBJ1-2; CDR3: CASSLRGHSTF; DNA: TGTGCCAGCAGTTTGAGGGGACACAGCACCTTC
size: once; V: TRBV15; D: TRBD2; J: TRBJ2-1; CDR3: CATSRDSASGLSYNEQFF; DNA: TGTGCCACCAGCAGAGATTCGGCTAGCGGCCTCTCCTACAATGAGCAGTTCTTC
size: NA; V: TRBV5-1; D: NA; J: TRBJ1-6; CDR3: CASSLEKGNNSPLHF; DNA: TGCGCCAGCAGCTTGGAGAAGGGGAATAATTCACCCCTCCACTTT
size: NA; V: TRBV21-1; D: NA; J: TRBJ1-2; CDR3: CASSNTWNREEGRPGYGYTF; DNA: TGTGCCAGCAGCAATACATGGAACAGGGAAGAGGGACGACCGGGTTATGGCTACACCTTC
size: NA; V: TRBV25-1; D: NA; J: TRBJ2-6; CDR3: CASSEFGSGANVLTF; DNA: TGTGCCAGCAGTGAATTCGGCTCTGGGGCCAACGTCCTGACTTTC
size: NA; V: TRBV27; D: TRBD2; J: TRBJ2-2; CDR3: CASSFRWGASGRAGELFF; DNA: TGTGCCAGCAGTTTCCGATGGGGGGCTAGCGGGAGGGCCGGGGAGCTGTTTTTT
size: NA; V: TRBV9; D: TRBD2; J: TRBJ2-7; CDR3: CASSGPASGIWEQYF; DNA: TGTGCCAGCAGCGGGCCGGCTAGCGGCATATGGGAGCAGTACTTC
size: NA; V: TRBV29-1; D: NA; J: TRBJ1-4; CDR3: CSVGGGANEKLFF; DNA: TGCAGCGTTGGCGGGGGGGCTAATGAAAAACTGTTTTTT
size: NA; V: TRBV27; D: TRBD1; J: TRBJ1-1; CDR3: CASCRQGKTEAFF; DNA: TGTGCCAGCTGCAGACAGGGAAAAACTGAAGCTTTCTTT
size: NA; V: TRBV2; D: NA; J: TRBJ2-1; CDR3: CASSEEGAPAYNEQFF; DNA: TGTGCCAGCAGTGAAGAAGGGGCTCCCGCCTACAATGAGCAGTTCTTC
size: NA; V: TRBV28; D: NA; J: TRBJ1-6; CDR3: CASGLGGDNSPLHF; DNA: TGTGCCAGCGGTCTGGGGGGTGACAATTCACCCCTCCACTTT
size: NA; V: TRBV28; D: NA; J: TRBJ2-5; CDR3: CASSLSVGTIMGTQYF; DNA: TGTGCCAGCAGTTTAAGTGTTGGCACTATTATGGGGACCCAGTACTTC
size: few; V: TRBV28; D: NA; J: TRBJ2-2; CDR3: CASSYSRTGIGELFF; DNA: TGTGCCAGCAGTTACTCCCGGACGGGTATCGGGGAGCTGTTTTTT
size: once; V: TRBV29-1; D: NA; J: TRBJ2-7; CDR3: CSADRAGEQYF; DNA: TGCAGCGCAGACAGAGCGGGCGAGCAGTACTTC
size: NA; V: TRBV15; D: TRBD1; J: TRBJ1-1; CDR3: CATSRDRTGFEAFF; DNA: TGTGCCACCAGCAGAGACCGGACAGGGTTTGAAGCTTTCTTT
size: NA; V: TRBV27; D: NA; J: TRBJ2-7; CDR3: CASSLLKGLDEQYF; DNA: TGTGCCAGCAGTTTATTAAAGGGGCTAGACGAGCAGTACTTC
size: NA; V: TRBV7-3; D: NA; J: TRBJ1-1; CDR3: CASSSGGNTEAFF; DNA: TGTGCCAGCAGCTCGGGGGGGAACACTGAAGCTTTCTTT
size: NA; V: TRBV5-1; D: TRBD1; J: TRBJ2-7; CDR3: CASSLGQGPYEQYF; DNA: TGCGCCAGCAGCTTGGGACAGGGACCCTACGAGCAGTACTTC
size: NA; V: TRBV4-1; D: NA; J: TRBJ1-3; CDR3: CASSQEGQGLLSGNTIYF; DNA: TGCGCCAGCAGCCAAGAGGGCCAGGGACTTCTCTCTGGAAACACCATATATTTT
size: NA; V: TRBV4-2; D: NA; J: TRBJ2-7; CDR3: CASSPQGGNYEQYF; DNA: TGTGCCAGCAGCCCACAGGGGGGGAACTACGAGCAGTACTTC
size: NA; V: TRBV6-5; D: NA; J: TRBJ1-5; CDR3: CASSYSGGGQPQHF; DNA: TGTGCCAGCAGTTACTCGGGGGGAGGTCAGCCCCAGCATTTT
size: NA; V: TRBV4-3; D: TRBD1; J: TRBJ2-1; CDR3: CASSQVLAGTESYNEQFF; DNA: TGCGCCAGCAGCCAAGTTCTAGCCGGGACAGAATCCTACAATGAGCAGTTCTTC
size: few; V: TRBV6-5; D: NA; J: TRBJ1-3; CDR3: CASIWKYGDNTIYF; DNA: TGTGCCAGCATTTGGAAATACGGAGACAACACCATATATTTT
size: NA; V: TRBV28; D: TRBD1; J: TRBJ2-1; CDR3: CASSFIRTGLYNEQFF; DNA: TGTGCCAGCAGTTTCATCCGGACAGGTCTTTACAATGAGCAGTTCTTC
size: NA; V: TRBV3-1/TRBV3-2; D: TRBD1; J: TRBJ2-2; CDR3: CASAGTGSPGELFF; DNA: TGTGCCAGTGCCGGGACAGGGAGCCCCGGGGAGCTGTTTTTT
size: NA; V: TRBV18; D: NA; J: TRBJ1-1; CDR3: CASCVGERTEAFF; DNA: TGTGCCAGCTGCGTCGGAGAAAGAACTGAAGCTTTCTTT
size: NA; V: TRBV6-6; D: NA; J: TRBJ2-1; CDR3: CASSPLRTKLSYNEQFF; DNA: TGTGCCAGCAGTCCTTTGCGGACCAAACTATCCTACAATGAGCAGTTCTTC
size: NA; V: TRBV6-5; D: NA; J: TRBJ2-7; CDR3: CASEDEGRREQYF; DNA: TGTGCCAGCGAAGATGAGGGTCGTAGGGAGCAGTACTTC
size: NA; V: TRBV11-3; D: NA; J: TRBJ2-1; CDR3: CASSIASVANEQFF; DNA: TGTGCCAGCAGCATAGCGAGTGTGGCTAATGAGCAGTTCTTC
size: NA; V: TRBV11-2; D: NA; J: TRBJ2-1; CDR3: CASSFWRSVQDEQFF; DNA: TGTGCCAGCAGCTTTTGGAGGTCCGTACAGGATGAGCAGTTCTTC
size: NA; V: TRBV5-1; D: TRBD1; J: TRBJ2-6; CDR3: CASSPGQGLLRGANVLTF; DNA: TGCGCCAGCAGCCCAGGACAGGGGTTGTTAAGAGGGGCCAACGTCCTGACTTTC
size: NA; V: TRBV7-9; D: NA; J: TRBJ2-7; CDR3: CASSSSGGYEQYF; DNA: TGTGCCAGCAGCTCCTCTGGGGGCTACGAGCAGTACTTC
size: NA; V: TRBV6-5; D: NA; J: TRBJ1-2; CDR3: CASSYGGSFYGYTF; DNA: TGTGCCAGCAGTTACGGTGGCAGCTTCTATGGCTACACCTTC
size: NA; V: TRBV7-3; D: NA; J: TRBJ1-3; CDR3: CASSFGNTIYF; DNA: TGTGCCAGCAGCTTTGGAAACACCATATATTTT
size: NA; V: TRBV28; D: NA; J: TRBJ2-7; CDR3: CASTRGPPYEQYF; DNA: TGTGCCAGCACCAGGGGTCCTCCCTACGAGCAGTACTTC
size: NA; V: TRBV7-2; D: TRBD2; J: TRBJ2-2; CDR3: CASRTSGGLRTGELFF; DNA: TGTGCCAGCAGGACTAGCGGGGGGCTCCGCACCGGGGAGCTGTTTTTT
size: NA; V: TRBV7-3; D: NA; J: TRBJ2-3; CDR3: CASSLLGTDTQYF; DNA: TGTGCCAGCAGCTTGCTCGGCACAGATACGCAGTATTTT
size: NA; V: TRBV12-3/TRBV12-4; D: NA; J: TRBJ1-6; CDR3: CASSPPDSPLHF; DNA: TGTGCCAGCAGCCCCCCGGATTCACCCCTCCACTTT
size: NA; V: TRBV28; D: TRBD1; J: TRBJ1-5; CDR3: CASSPNRGRSNQPQHF; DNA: TGTGCCAGCAGCCCTAACAGGGGTCGAAGCAATCAGCCCCAGCATTTT
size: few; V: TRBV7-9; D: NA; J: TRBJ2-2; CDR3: CASSSGNTGELFF; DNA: TGTGCCAGCAGCTCAGGGAACACCGGGGAGCTGTTTTTT
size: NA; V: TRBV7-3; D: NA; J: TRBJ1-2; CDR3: CASSLGQGDGYTF; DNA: TGTGCCAGCAGCTTAGGGCAGGGAGATGGCTACACCTTC
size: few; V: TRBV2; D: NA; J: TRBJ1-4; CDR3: CASSARQATNEKLFF; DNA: TGTGCCAGCAGTGCCCGACAAGCAACTAATGAAAAACTGTTTTTT
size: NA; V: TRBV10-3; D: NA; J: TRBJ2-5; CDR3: CAISDRNVETQYF; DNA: TGTGCCATCAGTGACAGAAACGTGGAGACCCAGTACTTC
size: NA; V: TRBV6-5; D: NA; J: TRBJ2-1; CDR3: CASRAGTVWDEQFF; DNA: TGTGCCAGCCGGGCAGGGACGGTGTGGGATGAGCAGTTCTTC
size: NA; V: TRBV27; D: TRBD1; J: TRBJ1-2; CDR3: CASRGSRDRGRGGYTF; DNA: TGTGCCAGCAGAGGCTCTAGGGACAGGGGGCGCGGTGGCTACACCTTC
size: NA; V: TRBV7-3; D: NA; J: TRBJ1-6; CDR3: CASSEGPSSYNSPLHF; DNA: TGTGCCAGCTCCGAGGGGCCTAGTTCCTATAATTCACCCCTCCACTTT
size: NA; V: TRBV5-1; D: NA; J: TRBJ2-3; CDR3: CASSLGGVGDTQYF; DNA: TGCGCCAGCAGCTTGGGCGGGGTTGGAGATACGCAGTATTTT
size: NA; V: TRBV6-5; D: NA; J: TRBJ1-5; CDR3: CASRRDNSNQPQHF; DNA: TGTGCCAGCAGACGGGACAATAGCAATCAGCCCCAGCATTTT
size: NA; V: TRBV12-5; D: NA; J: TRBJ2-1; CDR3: CASGLVLERSNEQFF; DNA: TGTGCTAGTGGTTTGGTATTGGAGAGATCCAATGAGCAGTTCTTC
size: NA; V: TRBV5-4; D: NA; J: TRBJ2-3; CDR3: CASSRGTHEGTDTQYF; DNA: TGTGCCAGCAGCCGAGGGACCCACGAAGGGACAGATACGCAGTATTTT
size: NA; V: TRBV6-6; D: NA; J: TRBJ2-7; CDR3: CASSYGSEQYF; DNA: TGTGCCAGCAGTTACGGCTCAGAGCAGTACTTC
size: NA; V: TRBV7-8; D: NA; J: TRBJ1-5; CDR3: CASSLGRGRQPQHF; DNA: TGTGCCAGCAGCTTAGGACGGGGGAGGCAGCCCCAGCATTTT